The 22 T cell receptor beta chains in this list originate from one sample, sequenced in a study of STAT3 mutations in large granular lymphocyte leukemia. Study-wide results and caveats: In T-cell large granular lymphocyte leukemia, about half of patients showed multiple immunodominant subclonotypes.

Their target antigens are unknown. Using immunoSEQ multiplex PCR, the repertoire was profiled, and TCRdb retains in-frame clones only, with some absent. The sample yields 3,500 to 5,000 clones, about 81% seen once. Sequencing was done on a sample of peripheral blood mononuclear cells. These receptors all come from a boy younger than 18 with T-cell large granular lymphocyte leukemia. Some clones in this sample may be carry-over from other donors' samples.

The gene calls are TRBV5-1 and TRBJ1-2; D ambiguous. The CDR3 length is 13 residues. Germline loops: CDR1 SGHRS, CDR2 YFSETQ. V was shortened by 4 bases and J by 2 bases, with 9 bases between the two germline ends. The CDR3, as DNA: TGCGCCAGCAGCCCCGATGGGAACTATGGCTACACCTTC. Protein product: CASSPDGNYGYTF.

In DNA form, the CDR3 reads TGTGCCTGGAGTTACACAGGGTCGGGCAATCAGCCCCAGCATTTT. Its translation: CAWSYTGSGNQPQHF. The J gene is TRBJ1-5, the V gene TRBV30, with a weak D call TRBD1 (6 bases). Looked up from germline, CDR1 is GTSNPN and CDR2 is SVGIG (reference sequence). This CDR3 region has 15 residues. V was cut by 2 bases and J by 2 bases, with 13 bases left in between.

The rearrangement links TRBV7-2 to TRBJ2-1; 11 bases agree with TRBD2. The CDR3 covers 16 residues. From germline, CDR1 is SGHTA and CDR2 FQGNSA. V shed 1 base and J 4 bases; nucleotides not matched to a gene: 3. CDR3: CASSLGGLAVYNEQFF. In DNA form, the CDR3 reads TGTGCCAGCAGCTTAGGGGGACTAGCGGTATACAATGAGCAGTTCTTC.

The V gene is TRBV18, the J gene TRBJ1-1; D ambiguous. V was clipped by 6 bases and J by 0 bases, with 8 bases between them. CDR1 is KGHSH and CDR2 is LQKENI in the germline V gene. The CDR3 totals 13 residues. CDR3 DNA: TGTGCCAGCTCCCCCACAATGAACACTGAAGCTTTCTTT. Protein: CASSPTMNTEAFF.

The chain couples TRBV30 to TRBJ1-5; unclear D gene. Germline loops: CDR1 GTSNPN, CDR2 SVGIG (reference sequence). The V gene lost 1 base and the J gene lost 7 bases, with 8 bases spanning the gap. This CDR3 region has 12 residues. As DNA, the CDR3 is TGTGCCTGGAGTGAACAAGACCAGCCCCAGCATTTT. The encoded protein is CAWSEQDQPQHF.

The CDR3 DNA reads TGTGCCAGCAGCTTAGTTTACGAGCAGTACTTC. It is translated as CASSLVYEQYF. V gene TRBV13 combines with J gene TRBJ2-7; D unclear. Germline V gene sequence: CDR1 PRHDT, CDR2 FYEKMQ (reference sequence). The ends were cut back, 1 base at V and 4 bases at J, with 2 bases in the middle. This CDR3 comprises 11 residues.

This clone was picked up a small number of times. The V call is TRBV7-9, the J call TRBJ1-4; D is uncertain. Trimming removed 3 bases from V and 1 base from J, with 12 bases in between. Germline loops: CDR1 SEHNR, CDR2 FQNEAQ (reference sequence). The CDR3 contains 16 residues. CDR3 sequence (DNA): TGTGCCAGCAGCTTCCTCCTGGGCAAAACTAATGAAAAACTGTTTTTT. It yields the protein CASSFLLGKTNEKLFF.

The rearrangement links TRBV30 to TRBJ2-1; 7 bases map to TRBD2. CDR1 and CDR2 (germline): GTSNPN, SVGIG (reference sequence). This CDR3 contains 15 residues. Germline trimming cut 8 bases from V and 5 bases from J; bases unmatched to any gene: 15. The CDR3 region has the DNA TGTGCCCTACCGACGGCTAGCGGAGAAAACAATGAGCAGTTCTTC. As protein: CALPTASGENNEQFF.

CDR3 sequence (DNA): TGCGCCAGCAGCTTACAGGGTCATCAAGAGACCCAGTACTTC. It translates to CASSLQGHQETQYF. The V and J genes are TRBV5-1 and TRBJ2-5; perhaps TRBD1 as D (6 bases). V was clipped by 2 bases and J by 2 bases, with 10 bases between them. CDR1 SGHRS and CDR2 YFSETQ come from the germline V gene. The CDR3 runs to 14 residues.

DNA of the CDR3: TGCGCCAGCAGCTTGTGGACGGGAGGGCCGGGAGAGACCCAGTACTTC. Translation: CASSLWTGGPGETQYF. This sequence joins TRBV5-1 and TRBJ2-5; 8 nucleotides match TRBD2. This CDR3 region has 16 residues. J gave up 4 bases and V 1 base, and 9 bases lay outside the gene matches. Germline CDR1 is SGHRS and CDR2 is YFSETQ.

A few counts support this clone. CDR3 in DNA: TGTGCCATCAGTGAGGGACAGGCCAGGCGGGAGCAGTACTTC. This encodes CAISEGQARREQYF. The rearrangement links TRBV10-3 to TRBJ2-7; 7 positions match TRBD1. The CDR3 has 14 amino acids. The V gene's germline CDR1 is ENHRY and CDR2 SYGVKD. The trim removed 2 bases at V and 7 bases at J, leaving 8 bases unmatched.

This chain connects TRBV5-8 to TRBJ1-5; TRBD1 aligns across 9 bases. CDR1 is SGHTS, CDR2 YDEGEE, per germline. The V and J ends lost 4 bases and 7 bases, in that order; junction bases with no gene match: 6. The CDR3 runs 14 residues. The chain's CDR3 is CASSGGTGWQPQHF. The CDR3 DNA is TGTGCCAGCAGCGGCGGGACAGGGTGGCAGCCCCAGCATTTT.

The chain carries TRBV27 and TRBJ1-5; D is ambiguous. Trimming left V 2 bases short and J 4 bases short, with 6 bases between. There are 13 residues in the CDR3. Germline CDR1 is MNHEY and CDR2 is SMNVEV (reference sequence). The CDR3 DNA is TGTGCCAGCAGTTTAGGTTTGAATCAGCCCCAGCATTTT. Its protein product is CASSLGLNQPQHF.

V is TRBV28 and J is TRBJ2-7; D is possibly TRBD1 or TRBD2 (6 bases each). Germline V lookup: CDR1 MDHEN, CDR2 SYDVKM. V lost 1 base, J lost 0 bases, and 13 bases lay in between. The CDR3 has 16 amino acids. Written as DNA, the CDR3 is TGTGCCAGCAGTTTATTCGGGGGCCTCAGCTCCTACGAGCAGTACTTC. Residues: CASSLFGGLSSYEQYF.

The rearrangement links TRBV30 to TRBJ2-6; D perhaps matches TRBD1 (5 bases). The ends were cut back, 3 bases at V and 0 bases at J, with 15 bases in the middle. CDR3 length: 17 amino acids. Germline V gene data show CDR1 as GTSNPN and CDR2 as SVGIG (reference sequence). The CDR3 spells CAWSLVGTGSGANVLTF. CDR3 bases: TGTGCCTGGAGCCTGGTGGGAACAGGCTCTGGGGCCAACGTCCTGACTTTC.

This clone was counted only a few times. The gene calls are TRBV6-1 and TRBJ2-3, with TRBD2 matching over 8 bases. The CDR3 covers 14 residues. J gave up 4 bases and V 5 bases, and 5 bases lay outside the gene matches. Germline CDR1 reads MNHNS; CDR2 reads SASEGT. The CDR3 here is CASSTGLAADTQYF. The CDR3, as DNA: TGTGCCAGCAGTACCGGACTAGCTGCAGATACGCAGTATTTT.

The V and J genes are TRBV7-2 and TRBJ1-1; no clear D gene. The CDR3 length is 16 residues. Germline V gene data show CDR1 as SGHTA and CDR2 as FQGNSA. The germline V and J ends were trimmed by 0 bases and 1 base, with 12 bases remaining between them. The CDR3 nucleotides read TGTGCCAGCAGCTTAGCTTCCCGACGGACGAACACTGAAGCTTTCTTT. It codes for CASSLASRRTNTEAFF. The full variable domain, rest sourced from reference TRBV7-2 and TRBJ1-1, is GAGVSQSPSNKVTEKGKDVELRCDPISGHTALYWYRQSLGQGLEFLIYFQGNSAPDKSGLPSDRFSAERTGGSVSTLTIQRTQQEDSAVYLCASSLASRRTNTEAFFGQGTRLTVV.

V and J are TRBV30 and TRBJ2-7; D unresolved. Germline-derived CDR1 and CDR2 are GTSNPN and SVGIG (reference sequence). The CDR3 runs 12 residues. V dropped 4 bases and J dropped 6 bases, with 13 bases sitting between them. The CDR3 sequence: CAWTPDGVEQYF. CDR3 nucleotide sequence: TGTGCCTGGACTCCGGACGGAGTCGAGCAGTACTTC.

The chain links TRBV27 to TRBJ1-2; 12 bases are shared with TRBD1. V lost 4 bases to trimming and J lost 1 base; unmatched junction nucleotides: 10. Germline V gives CDR1 MNHEY, CDR2 SMNVEV (reference sequence). This CDR3 has 18 amino acids. CDR3 residues: CASSSLSGQGAGNYGYTF. In DNA, the CDR3 is TGTGCCAGCAGTTCCCTTTCGGGACAGGGGGCAGGTAACTATGGCTACACCTTC.

This chain links TRBV6-1 with TRBJ1-2, with TRBD1 identical over 7 bases. V was pared by 3 bases and J by 6 bases, with 7 bases of the junction left unmatched. The CDR3 has 14 amino acids. Germline V gene data show CDR1 as MNHNS and CDR2 as SASEGT. The CDR3 DNA is TGTGCCAGCAGTGAGAGACAGGGCTTGGATGGCTACACCTTC. Its protein is CASSERQGLDGYTF.

CDR3 residues: CSAPGVYQETQYF. Here the CDR3 DNA reads TGCAGCGCCCCCGGCGTGTACCAAGAGACCCAGTACTTC. This chain links TRBV29-1 with TRBJ2-5; no reliable D call. In germline, CDR1 is SQVTM, CDR2 ANQGSEA. Trimming cost V 7 bases and J 0 bases, with 12 bases left between them. The CDR3 consists of 13 residues.

The rearrangement links TRBV29-1 to TRBJ2-7; 7 bases are shared with TRBD1. Germline V CDR1 and CDR2: SQVTM, ANQGSEA. The CDR3 sequence is 13 residues long. The V gene end was trimmed by 4 bases and the J gene end by 3 bases; junction bases not matched to a gene: 6. The CDR3 sequence is CSVVGTVNYEQYF. CDR3 DNA: TGCAGCGTTGTAGGGACAGTGAACTACGAGCAGTACTTC.